These 15 T cell receptor beta chains were sequenced from one sample in a study of monozygotic twins with inflammatory bowel disease. TCRdb reprocessed the 5' RACE reads and reports one entry per CDR3 protein, with no DNA. Its table lists 400,000 or so distinct CDR3 sequences. The sequencing input was blood. The origin of the receptors is a human donor with ulcerative colitis or Crohn's disease, or a healthy co-twin of an affected twin (not recorded which).

This chain uses TRBV6-1 with TRBJ2-3; TCRdb returns TRBD1, unconfirmable since there is no DNA. The CDR3 is 14 residues long. Germline CDR1 and CDR2: MNHNS and SASEGT. This CDR3 reads CASSELGGRDTQYF.

This chain joins TRBV6-2 or TRBV6-3 and TRBJ2-6; TCRdb's D gene call, TRBD1, goes unchecked for lack of DNA. Germline values: CDR1 MNHEY, CDR2 SVGEGT. CDR3 size: 16 residues. Here the CDR3 reads CASSFSPATGANVLTF.

The V gene is TRBV5-4, the J gene TRBJ2-3; the TCRdb call, TRBD1, lacks DNA for checking. The CDR3 has 17 residues. Per the germline V gene, CDR1 is SGHNT and CDR2 is YYREEE (reference sequence). CDR3 protein: CASSPGESGGRRDTQYF.

CDR3 loop: CASSETGSYGYTF. The chain combines TRBV6-1 with TRBJ1-2. CDR1 is MNHNS and CDR2 is SASEGT in the germline V gene. The CDR3 length is 13 residues.

The J gene is TRBJ2-7, the V gene TRBV27; TCRdb names TRBD2, which stays unverified in the absence of DNA. The CDR3 totals 17 residues. The germline gives CDR1 MNHEY, CDR2 SMNVEV (reference sequence). The CDR3 sequence: CASSRPLPTRPSGEQYF.

This chain connects TRBV18 to TRBJ2-7. The CDR3 is 14 residues long. From germline, CDR1 is KGHSH and CDR2 LQKENI. This chain's CDR3 is CASSPAGAFYEQYF. Full variable domain (missing parts from reference TRBV18 and TRBJ2-7): NAGVMQNPRHLVRRRGQEARLRCSPMKGHSHVYWYRQLPEEGLKFMVYLQKENIIDESGMPKERFSAEFPKEGPSILRIQQVVRGDSAAYFCASSPAGAFYEQYFGPGTRLTVT.

The chain carries TRBV12-3 or TRBV12-4 and TRBJ1-3; lacking DNA, the TRBD1 call made by TCRdb goes unchecked. The CDR3 is made up of 16 amino acids. The CDR3 loop is CASSFRDSSSGNTIYF.

The V and J genes are TRBV12-5 and TRBJ2-2. The CDR3 runs 12 residues. Germline assignment: CDR1 LGHNT and CDR2 FRNRAP. The CDR3 protein is CASGFDTGELFF.

V is TRBV10-3 and J is TRBJ2-5; the TCRdb call, TRBD2, lacks DNA for checking. CDR3 length equals 19 residues. Germline CDR1 reads ENHRY; CDR2 reads SYGVKD. The CDR3 sequence is CAISESITSGMGLKETQYF.

This chain connects TRBV4-1 to TRBJ1-4; TCRdb gives TRBD1 as the D gene, but with no DNA this cannot be confirmed. This CDR3 comprises 15 residues. From germline, CDR1 is MGHRA and CDR2 YSYEKL. The CDR3 region is CASSQYQGIAEKLFF.

The rearrangement uses TRBV20-1 and TRBJ2-3; the TCRdb call, TRBD1, lacks DNA for checking. The germline V gene has CDR1 DFQATT and CDR2 SNEGSKA (reference sequence). The CDR3 contains 14 residues. CDR3 loop: CSARRDRGADTQYF.

The chain couples TRBV24-1 to TRBJ2-7. The V gene's germline CDR1 is KGHDR and CDR2 SFDVKD. This CDR3 contains 14 residues. CDR3 region: CATSDPESSYEQYF.

The rearrangement uses TRBV20-1 and TRBJ2-1; TCRdb lists TRBD2, though no DNA is available to test this call. Per the germline V gene, CDR1 is DFQATT and CDR2 is SNEGSKA (reference sequence). The CDR3 loop spans 13 amino acids. Here the CDR3 reads CSAKLAGVNEQFF.

The chain recombines TRBV5-1 with TRBJ1-2; TCRdb outputs TRBD1, but without DNA this stays unchecked. Germline CDR1 reads SGHRS; CDR2 reads YFSETQ. This CDR3 has 15 residues. The CDR3 protein is CASSLAAQGSYGYTF.

J is TRBJ1-2 and V is TRBV7-8. Germline V gives CDR1 SGHVS, CDR2 FQNEAQ. CDR3 size: 14 residues. This CDR3 reads CASSFEPLGNGYTF.